This TCR beta chain stems from a study of HIV-infected patients and healthy controls. Study results and caveats: Eight alpha and eight beta V genes differed significantly in mean usage between HIV-infected patients and controls.

cDNA was made from about 500 ng RNA using alpha and beta constant primers. Using multiplexing indices, alpha and beta chain libraries were generated apart by chain-specific third strand synthesis. Priming off the SP2 site generated the second strand. Two random hexamers, added before amplification and joined, formed each molecule's 12-nucleotide barcode. TCRdb processed the 5' RACE reads anew with MiXCR; each CDR3 protein has one entry. This table holds 8,000 to 10,000 distinct CDR3 sequences, roughly 7.7% found once. The germline gives CDR1 MNHNY, CDR2 SVGAGI (reference sequence). V lost 2 bases to trimming and J lost 3 bases; unmatched junction nucleotides: 12. The CDR3 extends over 18 amino acids. No cell fractionation was done, so the repertoire covers all unsorted peripheral blood T cells. This clonotype was seen repeatedly, ten times or more. The antigen is unknown.

The sequenced sample was blood, obtained before antiretroviral therapy. The chain couples TRBV6-6 to TRBJ1-4; 7 positions agree with TRBD1. The TCR comes from an adult with HIV infection. The CDR3 is CASSYPPQGGSANEKLFF. The CDR3, as DNA: TGTGCCAGCAGTTACCCACCTCAGGGGGGCTCGGCTAATGAAAAACTGTTTTTT.